The rows below give T cell receptor beta chains drawn from one sample of a study of blood T cell repertoires in COVID-19. The data were produced by immunoSEQ multiplex PCR, yet TCRdb's version contains in-frame clones alone and is incomplete. The sample has 150,000 to 200,000 clones; 65% to 85% are singletons. Sequenced sample: PBMCs or T cells enriched from blood (not recorded which). All receptors derive from a man in his forties who had recovered from COVID-19. CDR3s include the opening cysteine and the closing phenylalanine or tryptophan. A D gene is named only where the DNA matches it firmly. The size field is filled for only some rows; it gives once, few, many or a size class.

v_call,d_call,j_call,clone_size,cdr3_aa,cdr3_nt
TRBV2,.,TRBJ2-5,.,CASSERRSQETQYF,TGTGCCAGCAGTGAGCGGCGGTCCCAAGAGACCCAGTACTTC
TRBV7-2,TRBD1,TRBJ2-7,.,CASSLQGVSHEQYF,TGTGCCAGCAGCTTGCAGGGGGTGAGCCACGAGCAGTACTTC
TRBV13,TRBD1,TRBJ2-5,.,CASSLGRDSNLYF,TGTGCCAGCAGCTTAGGCCGGGACAGTAACTTGTACTTC
TRBV5-6,TRBD2,TRBJ2-3,.,CASRRTSGGIDTQYF,TGTGCCAGCAGACGGACTAGCGGGGGGATTGATACGCAGTATTTT
TRBV6-5,TRBD1,TRBJ1-1,.,CASIPPGQTNTEAFF,TGTGCCAGCATTCCTCCGGGACAGACGAACACTGAAGCTTTCTTT
TRBV5-1,TRBD1,TRBJ2-1,few,CASSPLGDRVYNEQFF,TGCGCCAGCAGCCCCCTCGGGGACAGGGTATACAATGAGCAGTTCTTC
TRBV5-1,.,TRBJ1-6,.,CASSLSIGGNSPLHF,TGCGCCAGCAGCTTGTCTATCGGGGGAAATTCACCCCTCCACTTT
TRBV11-3,TRBD1,TRBJ1-6,.,CASSTGQVSSYNSPLHF,TGTGCCAGCAGCACGGGACAGGTGAGCTCCTATAATTCACCCCTCCACTTT
TRBV9,TRBD1,TRBJ2-3,.,CASSARTGGPSQPDTQYF,TGTGCCAGCAGCGCCAGGACAGGGGGCCCCTCGCAACCAGATACGCAGTATTTT
TRBV10-2,TRBD1,TRBJ2-2,.,CASWDRTGELFF,TGCGCCAGCTGGGACAGAACCGGGGAGCTGTTTTTT
TRBV5-1,TRBD2,TRBJ2-3,.,CASSPSGGAADTQYF,TGCGCCAGCAGCCCAAGCGGGGGGGCAGCAGATACGCAGTATTTT
TRBV6-5,TRBD1,TRBJ2-1,.,CASSYTGTGRTNEQFF,TGTGCCAGCAGTTATACCGGGACAGGGAGGACCAATGAGCAGTTCTTC
TRBV5-3,TRBD1,TRBJ1-1,.,CARSLDGTARNTEAFF,TGTGCCAGAAGCTTGGACGGGACAGCCCGGAACACTGAAGCTTTCTTT
TRBV5-5,TRBD1,TRBJ1-1,.,CASREGQANTEAFF,TGTGCCAGCAGGGAGGGACAGGCAAACACTGAAGCTTTCTTT
TRBV28,.,TRBJ1-5,.,CASSTGGGPHQPQHF,TGTGCCAGCAGTACCGGGGGGGGGCCCCATCAGCCCCAGCATTTT
TRBV18,.,TRBJ1-3,few,CASSPSRIKPGNTIYF,TGTGCCAGCTCACCATCCAGAATCAAACCTGGAAACACCATATATTTT
TRBV6-5,TRBD1,TRBJ1-4,once,CASSPGQGNEKLFF,TGTGCCAGCAGTCCGGGACAGGGAAATGAAAAACTGTTTTTT
TRBV7-6,.,TRBJ2-3,.,CASSLGAAGLTDTQYF,TGTGCCAGCAGCTTAGGTGCTGCGGGGCTTACGGATACGCAGTATTTT